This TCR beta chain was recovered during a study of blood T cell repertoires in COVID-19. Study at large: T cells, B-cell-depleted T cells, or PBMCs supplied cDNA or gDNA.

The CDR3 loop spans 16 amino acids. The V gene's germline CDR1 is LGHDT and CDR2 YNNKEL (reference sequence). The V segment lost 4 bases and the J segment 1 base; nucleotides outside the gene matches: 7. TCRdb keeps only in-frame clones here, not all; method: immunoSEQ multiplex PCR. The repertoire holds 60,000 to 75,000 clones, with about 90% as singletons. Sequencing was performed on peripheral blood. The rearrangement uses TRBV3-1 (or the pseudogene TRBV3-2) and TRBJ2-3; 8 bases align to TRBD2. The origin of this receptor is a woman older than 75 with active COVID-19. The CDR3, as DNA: TGTGCCAGCAGCCGAAGTCGGGGGGGAGGCACAGATACGCAGTATTTT. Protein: CASSRSRGGGTDTQYF.